This TCR beta chain derives from a study of graft-versus-host responses after intestinal transplantation. Across the study: Those transplanted obtained multivisceral, liver-intestinal, or isolated intestinal grafts. Anti-thymocyte globulin induction preceded roughly 3 years of tacrolimus and steroid maintenance in all recipients.

Germline V CDR1 and CDR2: SNHLY, FYNNEI. The CDR3 sequence is 13 residues long. Unmatched junction bases numbered 9, after V lost 8 bases and J lost 5 bases. General study points: Early post-transplant declines in HvG were associated with peak levels of circulating GvH clones. Graft-donor T cell macrochimerism coincided with high graft-versus-host to host-versus-graft clonal ratios in allografts.

Regarding this clone: Its antigen remains unknown.

Data came from immunoSEQ multiplex PCR; TCRdb stores just in-frame clones and leaves some out. The sample has approximately 46,000 clones, approximately 84% seen once. The source is a human donor who was the organ donor for an intestinal transplant. The V gene is TRBV2, the J gene TRBJ2-7; TRBD1 matches at 7 bases. Sequencing was performed on unstimulated CD4+ T cells sorted from spleen or lymph node cells, taken before transplant. CDR3 sequence (DNA): TGTGCCAGCCCATCATGGCAGGGGGACGAGCAGTACTTC. Its protein is CASPSWQGDEQYF.